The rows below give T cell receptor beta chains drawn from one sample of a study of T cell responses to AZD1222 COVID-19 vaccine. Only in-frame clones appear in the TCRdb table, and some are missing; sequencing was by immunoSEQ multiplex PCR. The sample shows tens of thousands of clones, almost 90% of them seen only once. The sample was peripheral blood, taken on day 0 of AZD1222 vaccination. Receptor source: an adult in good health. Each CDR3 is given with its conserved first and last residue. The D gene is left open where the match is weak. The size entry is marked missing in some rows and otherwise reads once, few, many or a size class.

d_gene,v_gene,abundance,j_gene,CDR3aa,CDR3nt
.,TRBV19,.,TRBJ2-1,CASKDYNEQFF,TGTGCCAGTAAGGACTACAATGAGCAGTTCTTC
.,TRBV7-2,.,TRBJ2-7,CASSLQGYSYEQYF,TGTGCCAGCAGCTTACAGGGATACTCCTACGAGCAGTACTTC
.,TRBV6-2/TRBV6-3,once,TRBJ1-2,CASSYSTQRDGYTF,TGTGCCAGCAGTTACTCGACCCAACGGGATGGCTACACCTTC
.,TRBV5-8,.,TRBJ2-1,CASLRVLRGTNEQFF,TGTGCCAGCTTAAGGGTCTTGAGGGGTACCAATGAGCAGTTCTTC
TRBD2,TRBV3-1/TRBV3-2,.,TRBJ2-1,CASSQDLWRTRSGEQFF,TGTGCCAGCAGCCAAGATTTGTGGCGGACTAGGTCGGGTGAGCAGTTCTTC
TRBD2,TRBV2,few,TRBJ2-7,CASSETTSGIGEQYF,TGTGCCAGCAGTGAAACGACTAGCGGGATTGGGGAGCAGTACTTC
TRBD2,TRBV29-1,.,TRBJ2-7,CSVSDGSGAYEQYF,TGCAGCGTGTCCGACGGCAGCGGGGCCTACGAGCAGTACTTC
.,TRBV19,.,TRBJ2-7,CASSIVLGAGQYF,TGTGCCAGTAGTATAGTTCTCGGGGCGGGGCAGTACTTC
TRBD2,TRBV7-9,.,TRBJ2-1,CASSLKGLAGGLDEQFF,TGTGCCAGCAGCTTAAAAGGACTAGCGGGAGGTCTCGATGAGCAGTTCTTC
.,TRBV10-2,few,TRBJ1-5,CASSESGGNQPQHF,TGCGCCAGCAGTGAGTCAGGGGGCAATCAGCCCCAGCATTTT
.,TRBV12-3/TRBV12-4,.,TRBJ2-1,CASTLFPHNEQFF,TGTGCCAGCACCCTTTTCCCCCACAATGAGCAGTTCTTC
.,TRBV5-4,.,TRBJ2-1,CASRASAYNEQFF,TGTGCCAGCAGGGCTAGCGCCTACAATGAGCAGTTCTTC
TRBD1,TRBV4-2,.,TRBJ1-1,CASSQERQGDNTEAFF,TGTGCCAGCAGCCAAGAGAGACAGGGGGACAACACTGAAGCTTTCTTT
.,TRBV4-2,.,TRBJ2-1,CASSQDDGASSYNEQFF,TGTGCCAGCAGCCAAGATGATGGGGCGAGCTCCTACAATGAGCAGTTCTTC
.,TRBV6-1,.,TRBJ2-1,CASSEDPARYSYNEQFF,TGTGCCAGCAGTGAAGATCCGGCTCGCTATTCTTACAATGAGCAGTTCTTC
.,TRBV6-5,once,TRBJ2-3,CASSPRGGVTDTQYF,TGTGCCAGCAGCCCCCGGGGCGGGGTTACAGATACGCAGTATTTT
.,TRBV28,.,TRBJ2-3,CASSFRGADTQYF,TGTGCCAGCAGTTTTAGGGGAGCAGATACGCAGTATTTT
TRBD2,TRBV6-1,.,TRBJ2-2,CASSELAGGPGELFF,TGTGCCAGCAGTGAACTAGCGGGAGGGCCCGGGGAGCTGTTTTTT
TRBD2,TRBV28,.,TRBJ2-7,CASSLSLAGVNEQYF,TGTGCCAGCAGTTTATCACTAGCGGGAGTTAACGAGCAGTACTTC
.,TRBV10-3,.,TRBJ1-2,CAISLQVEYGYTF,TGTGCCATCAGCCTGCAGGTAGAATATGGCTACACCTTC
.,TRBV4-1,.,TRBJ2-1,CASSQGWRGTDEQFF,TGCGCCAGCAGCCAAGGTTGGCGGGGAACGGATGAGCAGTTCTTC
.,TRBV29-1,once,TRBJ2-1,CSVTGAASLEGQFF,TGCAGCGTTACCGGGGCAGCCTCCCTCGAGGGGCAGTTCTTC
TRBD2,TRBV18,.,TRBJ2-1,CASSPQLAVGGNEQFF,TGTGCCAGCTCACCACAGCTAGCGGTCGGGGGGAATGAGCAGTTCTTC
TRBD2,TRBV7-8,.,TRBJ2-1,CASSRPTSGKYNEQFF,TGTGCCAGCAGCCGACCGACTAGCGGGAAATACAATGAGCAGTTCTTC
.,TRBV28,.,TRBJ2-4,CASSRSLAKNIQYF,TGTGCCAGCAGTCGGTCGCTAGCCAAAAACATTCAGTACTTC
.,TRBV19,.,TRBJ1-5,CASHRQPNQPQHF,TGTGCCAGCCACCGACAACCCAATCAGCCCCAGCATTTT
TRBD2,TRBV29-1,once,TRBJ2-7,CSVLGLVGSEQYF,TGCAGCGTTCTTGGACTAGTGGGTAGTGAGCAGTACTTC
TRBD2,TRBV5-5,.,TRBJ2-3,CASSFLAGSTDTQYF,TGTGCCAGCAGCTTTCTAGCGGGAAGCACAGATACGCAGTATTTT
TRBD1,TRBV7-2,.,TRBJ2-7,CASSLVFPGQGAYEQYF,TGTGCCAGCAGCTTAGTCTTTCCGGGACAGGGGGCCTACGAGCAGTACTTC
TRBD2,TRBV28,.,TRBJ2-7,CASRLAGAYEQYF,TGTGCCAGCCGACTAGCGGGGGCCTACGAGCAGTACTTC
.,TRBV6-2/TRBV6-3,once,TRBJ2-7,CASSYMGARPVYEQYF,TGTGCCAGCAGTTATATGGGGGCGCGACCCGTCTACGAGCAGTACTTC
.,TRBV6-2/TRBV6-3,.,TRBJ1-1,CASSYLGGGTEAFF,TGTGCCAGCAGTTACTTGGGGGGCGGCACTGAAGCTTTCTTT
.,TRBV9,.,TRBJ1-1,CASSYRGMNTEAFF,TGTGCCAGCAGCTACCGGGGGATGAACACTGAAGCTTTCTTT
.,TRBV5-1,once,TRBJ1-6,CASSPFRGDNSPLHF,TGCGCCAGCAGTCCCTTCAGGGGCGACAATTCACCCCTCCACTTT
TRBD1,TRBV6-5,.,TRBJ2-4,CASTRQGSLNIQYF,TGTGCCAGCACCAGACAGGGGAGTTTAAACATTCAGTACTTC
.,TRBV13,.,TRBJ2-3,CASSLAGVVPDTQYF,TGTGCCAGCAGCTTAGCGGGAGTGGTCCCAGATACGCAGTATTTT
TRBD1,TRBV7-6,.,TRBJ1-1,CASSLGGRGTNTEAFF,TGTGCCAGCAGCTTAGGGGGCAGGGGGACGAACACTGAAGCTTTCTTT
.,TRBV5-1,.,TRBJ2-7,CASAWWAREYEQYF,TGCGCCAGCGCTTGGTGGGCTAGAGAGTACGAGCAGTACTTC
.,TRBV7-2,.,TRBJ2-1,CASSLDFGGRNEQFF,TGTGCCAGCAGCTTAGATTTCGGGGGACGCAATGAGCAGTTCTTC
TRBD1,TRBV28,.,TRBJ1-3,CASRRQGEAGNTIYF,TGTGCCAGCAGGCGACAGGGGGAGGCTGGAAACACCATATATTTT
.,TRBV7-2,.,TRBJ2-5,CASSREFRETQYF,TGTGCCAGCAGCCGGGAGTTCCGTGAGACCCAGTACTTC
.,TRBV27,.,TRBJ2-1,CASSSVGVPYNEQFF,TGTGCCAGCAGTTCCGTGGGAGTCCCCTACAATGAGCAGTTCTTC